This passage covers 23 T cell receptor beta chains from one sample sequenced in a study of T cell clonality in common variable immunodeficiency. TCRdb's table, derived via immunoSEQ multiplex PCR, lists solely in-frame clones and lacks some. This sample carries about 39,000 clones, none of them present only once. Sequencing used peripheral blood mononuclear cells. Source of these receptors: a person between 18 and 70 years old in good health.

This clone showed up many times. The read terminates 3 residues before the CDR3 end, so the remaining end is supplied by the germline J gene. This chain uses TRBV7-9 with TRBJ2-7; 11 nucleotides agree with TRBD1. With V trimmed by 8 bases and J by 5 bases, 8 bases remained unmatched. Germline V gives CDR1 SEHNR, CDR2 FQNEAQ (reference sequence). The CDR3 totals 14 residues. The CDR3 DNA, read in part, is TGTGCCAGCGGAGCGGGACAGGGGGACCACGAG. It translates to CASGAGQGDHE. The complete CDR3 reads CASGAGQGDHEQYF.

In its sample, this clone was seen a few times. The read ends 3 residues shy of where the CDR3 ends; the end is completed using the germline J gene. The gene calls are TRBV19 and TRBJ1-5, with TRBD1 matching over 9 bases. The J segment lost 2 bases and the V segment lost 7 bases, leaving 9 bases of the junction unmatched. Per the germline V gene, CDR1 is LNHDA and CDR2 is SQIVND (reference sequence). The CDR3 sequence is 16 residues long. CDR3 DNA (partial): TGTGCCAGTACCCCTACAGGGGGCGCAGGCAATCAGCCC. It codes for CASTPTGGAGNQP. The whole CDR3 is CASTPTGGAGNQPQHF.

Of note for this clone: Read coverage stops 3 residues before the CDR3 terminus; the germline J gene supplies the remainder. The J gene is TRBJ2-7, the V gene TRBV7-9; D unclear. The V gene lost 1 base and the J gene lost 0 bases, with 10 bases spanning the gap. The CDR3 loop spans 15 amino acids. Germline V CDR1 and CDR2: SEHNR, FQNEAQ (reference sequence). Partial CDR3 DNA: TGTGCCAGCAGCTTAGATGGTAGTCCCTCCTACGAG. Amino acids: CASSLDGSPSYE. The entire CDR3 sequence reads CASSLDGSPSYEQYF.

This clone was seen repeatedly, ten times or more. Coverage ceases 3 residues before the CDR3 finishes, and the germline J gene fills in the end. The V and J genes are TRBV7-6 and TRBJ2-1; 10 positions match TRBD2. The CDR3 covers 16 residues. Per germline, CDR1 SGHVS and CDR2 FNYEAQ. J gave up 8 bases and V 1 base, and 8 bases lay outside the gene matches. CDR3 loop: CASSLGAAGGPDEQFF. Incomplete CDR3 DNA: TGTGCCAGCAGCTTAGGTGCAGCGGGAGGGCCGGATGAG.

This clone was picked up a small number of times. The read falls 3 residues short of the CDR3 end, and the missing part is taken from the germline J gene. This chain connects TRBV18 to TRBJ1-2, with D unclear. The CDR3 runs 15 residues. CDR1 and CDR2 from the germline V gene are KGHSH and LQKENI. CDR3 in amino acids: CASSPGGSSYNDYTF. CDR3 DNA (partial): TGTGCCAGCTCACCAGGCGGGTCCTCCTACAATGAC.

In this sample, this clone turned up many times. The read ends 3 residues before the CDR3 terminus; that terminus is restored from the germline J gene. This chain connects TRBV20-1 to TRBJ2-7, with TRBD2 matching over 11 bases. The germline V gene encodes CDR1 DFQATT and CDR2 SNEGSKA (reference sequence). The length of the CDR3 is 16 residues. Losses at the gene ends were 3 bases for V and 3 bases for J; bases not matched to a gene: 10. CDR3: CSARGLAELGHYEQYF. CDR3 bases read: TGCAGTGCTAGGGGACTAGCGGAGTTGGGCCACTACGAG.

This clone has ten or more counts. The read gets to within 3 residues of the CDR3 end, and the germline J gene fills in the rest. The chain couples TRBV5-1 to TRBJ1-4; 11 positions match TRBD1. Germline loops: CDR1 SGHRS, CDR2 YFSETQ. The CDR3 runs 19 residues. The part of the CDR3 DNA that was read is TGCGCCAGCAGCTTTGGACAGGGGGCTGCTGGATCTGGGGCCAACGTA. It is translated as CASSFGQGAAGSGANV. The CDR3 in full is CASSFGQGAAGSGANVLFF. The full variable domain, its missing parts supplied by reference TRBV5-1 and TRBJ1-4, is KAGVTQTPRYLIKTRGQQVTLSCSPISGHRSVSWYQQTPGQGLQFLFEYFSETQRNKGNFPGRFSGRQFSNSRSEMNVSTLELGDSALYLCASSFGQGAAGSGANVLFFGSGTQLSVL.

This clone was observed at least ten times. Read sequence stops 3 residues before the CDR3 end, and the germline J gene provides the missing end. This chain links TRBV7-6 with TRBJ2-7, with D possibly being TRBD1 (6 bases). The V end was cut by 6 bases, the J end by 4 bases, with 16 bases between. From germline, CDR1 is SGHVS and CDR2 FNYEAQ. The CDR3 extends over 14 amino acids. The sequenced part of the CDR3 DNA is TGTGCCAGCAGTCACCCTCTCAGGGGTTACGAG. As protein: CASSHPLRGYE. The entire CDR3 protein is CASSHPLRGYEQYF. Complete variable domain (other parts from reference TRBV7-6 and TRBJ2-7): GAGVSQSPRYKVTKRGQDVALRCDPISGHVSLYWYRQALGQGPEFLTYFNYEAQQDKSGLPNDRFSAERPEGSISTLTIQRTEQRDSAMYRCASSHPLRGYEQYFGPGTRLTVT.

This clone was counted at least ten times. The part of the CDR3 DNA that was read is TGCGCCAGCAGCCAAGACAGGGCGAATGAAAAA. This encodes CASSQDRANEK. The whole CDR3 protein is CASSQDRANEKLFF. This chain joins TRBV5-1 and TRBJ1-4; 7 bases match TRBD1. With the read ending 3 residues before the CDR3 end, the germline J gene is used to fill in that end. Germline V lookup: CDR1 SGHRS, CDR2 YFSETQ. This CDR3 spans 14 amino acids. V gave up 4 bases and J gave up 5 bases; unmatched junction bases: 5.

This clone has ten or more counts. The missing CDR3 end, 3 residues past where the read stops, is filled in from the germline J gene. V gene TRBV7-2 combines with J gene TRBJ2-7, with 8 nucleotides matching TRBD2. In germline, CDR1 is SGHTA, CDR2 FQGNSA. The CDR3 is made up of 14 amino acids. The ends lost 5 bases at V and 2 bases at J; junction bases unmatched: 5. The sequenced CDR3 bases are TGTGCCAGCAGCCCGGTAGCGGGACCCTACGAG. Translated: CASSPVAGPYE. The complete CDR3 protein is CASSPVAGPYEQYF.

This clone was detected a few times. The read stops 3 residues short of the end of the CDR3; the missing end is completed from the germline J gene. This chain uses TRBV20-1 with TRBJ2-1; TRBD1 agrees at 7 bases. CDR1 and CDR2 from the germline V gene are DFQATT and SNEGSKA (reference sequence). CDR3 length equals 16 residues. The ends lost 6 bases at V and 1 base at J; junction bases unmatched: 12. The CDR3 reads CSALPENRGSYNEQFF. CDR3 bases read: TGCAGTGCGCTACCTGAGAACAGGGGTTCCTACAATGAG.

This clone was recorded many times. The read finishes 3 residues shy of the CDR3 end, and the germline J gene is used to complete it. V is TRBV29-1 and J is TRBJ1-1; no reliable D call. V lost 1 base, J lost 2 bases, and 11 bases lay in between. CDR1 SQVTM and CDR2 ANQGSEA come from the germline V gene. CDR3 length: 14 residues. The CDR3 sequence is CSVEVQDRNTEAFF. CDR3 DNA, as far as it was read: TGCAGCGTTGAAGTCCAGGATAGAAACACTGAA.

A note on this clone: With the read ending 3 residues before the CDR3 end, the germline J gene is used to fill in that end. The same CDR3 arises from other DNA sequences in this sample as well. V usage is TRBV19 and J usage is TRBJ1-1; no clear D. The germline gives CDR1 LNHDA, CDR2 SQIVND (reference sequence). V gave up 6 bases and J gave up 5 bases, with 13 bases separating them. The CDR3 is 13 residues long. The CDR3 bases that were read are TGTGCCAGTAGATTAGGCGGAGCAACTGAA. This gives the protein CASRLGGATE. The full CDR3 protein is CASRLGGATEAFF.

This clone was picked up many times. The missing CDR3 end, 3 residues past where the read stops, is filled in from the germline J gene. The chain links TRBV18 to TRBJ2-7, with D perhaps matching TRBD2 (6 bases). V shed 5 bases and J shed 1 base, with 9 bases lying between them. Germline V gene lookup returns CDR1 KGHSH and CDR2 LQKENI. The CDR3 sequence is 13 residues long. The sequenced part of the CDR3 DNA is TGTGCCAGCTCAGCGGGAACGTCCTACGAG. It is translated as CASSAGTSYE. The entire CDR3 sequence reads CASSAGTSYEQYF.

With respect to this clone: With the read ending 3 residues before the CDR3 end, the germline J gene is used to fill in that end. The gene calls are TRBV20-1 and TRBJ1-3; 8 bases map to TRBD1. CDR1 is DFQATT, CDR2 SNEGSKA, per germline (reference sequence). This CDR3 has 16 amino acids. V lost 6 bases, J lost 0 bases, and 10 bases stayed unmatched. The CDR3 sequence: CSAMGDRFHSGNTIYF. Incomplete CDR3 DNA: TGCAGTGCCATGGGGGACAGGTTCCACTCTGGAAACACC.

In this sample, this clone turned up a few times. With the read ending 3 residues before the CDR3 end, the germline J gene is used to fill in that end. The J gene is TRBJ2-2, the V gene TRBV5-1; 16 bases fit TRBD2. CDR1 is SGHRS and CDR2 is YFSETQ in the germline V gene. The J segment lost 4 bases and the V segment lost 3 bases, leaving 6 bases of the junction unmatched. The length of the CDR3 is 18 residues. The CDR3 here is CASSSGLAGGPGTGELFF. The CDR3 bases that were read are TGCGCCAGCAGCTCGGGACTAGCGGGAGGGCCGGGCACCGGGGAG.

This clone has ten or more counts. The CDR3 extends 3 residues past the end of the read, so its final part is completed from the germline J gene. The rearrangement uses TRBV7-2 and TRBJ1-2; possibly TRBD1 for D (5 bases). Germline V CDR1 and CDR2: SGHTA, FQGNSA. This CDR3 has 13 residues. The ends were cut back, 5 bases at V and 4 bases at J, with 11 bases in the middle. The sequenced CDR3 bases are TGTGCCAGCAGCCCAGGACAAATCTATGGC. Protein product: CASSPGQIYG. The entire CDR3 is CASSPGQIYGYTF.

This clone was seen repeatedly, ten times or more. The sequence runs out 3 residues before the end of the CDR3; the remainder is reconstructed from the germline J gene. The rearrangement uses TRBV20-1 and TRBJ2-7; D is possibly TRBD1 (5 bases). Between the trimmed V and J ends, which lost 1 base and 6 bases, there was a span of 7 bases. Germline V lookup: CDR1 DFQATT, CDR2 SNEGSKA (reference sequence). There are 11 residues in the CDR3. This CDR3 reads CSARGGSEQYF. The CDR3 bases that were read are TGCAGTGCTAGAGGGGGCTCCGAG.

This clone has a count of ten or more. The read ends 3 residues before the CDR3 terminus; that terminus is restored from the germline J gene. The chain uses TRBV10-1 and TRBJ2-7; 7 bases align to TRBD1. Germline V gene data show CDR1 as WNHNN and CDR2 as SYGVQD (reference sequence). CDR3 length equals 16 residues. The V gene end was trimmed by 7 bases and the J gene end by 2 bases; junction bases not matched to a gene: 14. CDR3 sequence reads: CASKGQKGQPTYEQYF. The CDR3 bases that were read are TGCGCCAGCAAGGGACAAAAGGGACAGCCGACCTACGAG.

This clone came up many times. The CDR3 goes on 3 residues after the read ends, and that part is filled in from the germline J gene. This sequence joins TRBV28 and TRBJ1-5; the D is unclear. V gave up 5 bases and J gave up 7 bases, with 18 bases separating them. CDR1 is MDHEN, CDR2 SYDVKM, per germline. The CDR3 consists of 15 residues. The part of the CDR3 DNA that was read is TGTGCCAGCAGTGGCGGGTCCGGGCCAAACCAGCCC. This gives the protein CASSGGSGPNQP. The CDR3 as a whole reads CASSGGSGPNQPQHF.

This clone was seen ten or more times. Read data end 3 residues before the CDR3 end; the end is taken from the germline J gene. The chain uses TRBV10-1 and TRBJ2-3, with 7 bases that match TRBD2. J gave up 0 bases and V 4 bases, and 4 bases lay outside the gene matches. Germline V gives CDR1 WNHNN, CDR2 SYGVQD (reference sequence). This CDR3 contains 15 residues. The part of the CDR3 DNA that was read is TGCGCCAGCAGTGGTGGTAGCGGGAGCACAGATACG. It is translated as CASSGGSGSTDT. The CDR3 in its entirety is CASSGGSGSTDTQYF.

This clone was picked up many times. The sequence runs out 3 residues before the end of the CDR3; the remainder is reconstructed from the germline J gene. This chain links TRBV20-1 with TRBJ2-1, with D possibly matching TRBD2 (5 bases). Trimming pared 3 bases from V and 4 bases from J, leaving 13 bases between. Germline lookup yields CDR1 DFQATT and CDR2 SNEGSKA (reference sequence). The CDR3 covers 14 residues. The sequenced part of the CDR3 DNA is TGCAGTGCTAGTCATCACCAGCGGTACAATGAG. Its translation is CSASHHQRYNE. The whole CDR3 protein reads CSASHHQRYNEQFF.

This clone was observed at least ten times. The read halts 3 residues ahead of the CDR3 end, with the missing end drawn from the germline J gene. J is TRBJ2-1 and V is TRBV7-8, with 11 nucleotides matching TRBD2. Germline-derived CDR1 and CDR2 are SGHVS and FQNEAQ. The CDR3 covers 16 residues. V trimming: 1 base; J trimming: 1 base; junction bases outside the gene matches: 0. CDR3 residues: CASSLGLAGSYNEQFF. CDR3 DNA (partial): TGTGCCAGCAGCTTAGGACTAGCGGGATCCTACAATGAG. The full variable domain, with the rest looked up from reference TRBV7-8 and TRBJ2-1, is GAGVSQSPRYKVAKRGQDVALRCDPISGHVSLFWYQQALGQGPEFLTYFQNEAQLDKSGLPSDRFFAERPEGSVSTLKIQRTQQEDSAVYLCASSLGLAGSYNEQFFGPGTRLTVL.